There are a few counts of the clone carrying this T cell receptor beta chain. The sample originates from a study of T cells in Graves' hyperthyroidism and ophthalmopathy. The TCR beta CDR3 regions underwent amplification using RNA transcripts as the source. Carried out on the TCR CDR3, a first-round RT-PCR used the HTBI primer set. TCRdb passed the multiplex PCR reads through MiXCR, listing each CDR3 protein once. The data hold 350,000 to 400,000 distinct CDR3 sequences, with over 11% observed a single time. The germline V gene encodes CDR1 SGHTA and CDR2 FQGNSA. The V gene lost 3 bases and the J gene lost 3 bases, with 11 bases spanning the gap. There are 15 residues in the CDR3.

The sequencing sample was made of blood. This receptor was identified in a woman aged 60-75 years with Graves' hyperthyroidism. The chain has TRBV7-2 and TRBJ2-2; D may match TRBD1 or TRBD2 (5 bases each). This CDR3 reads CASSFGGRYTGELFF. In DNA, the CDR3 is TGTGCCAGCAGCTTTGGGGGACGTTACACCGGGGAGCTGTTTTTT. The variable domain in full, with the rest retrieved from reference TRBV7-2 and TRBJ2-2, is GAGVSQSPSNKVTEKGKDVELRCDPISGHTALYWYRQSLGQGLEFLIYFQGNSAPDKSGLPSDRFSAERTGGSVSTLTIQRTQQEDSAVYLCASSFGGRYTGELFFGEGSRLTVL.